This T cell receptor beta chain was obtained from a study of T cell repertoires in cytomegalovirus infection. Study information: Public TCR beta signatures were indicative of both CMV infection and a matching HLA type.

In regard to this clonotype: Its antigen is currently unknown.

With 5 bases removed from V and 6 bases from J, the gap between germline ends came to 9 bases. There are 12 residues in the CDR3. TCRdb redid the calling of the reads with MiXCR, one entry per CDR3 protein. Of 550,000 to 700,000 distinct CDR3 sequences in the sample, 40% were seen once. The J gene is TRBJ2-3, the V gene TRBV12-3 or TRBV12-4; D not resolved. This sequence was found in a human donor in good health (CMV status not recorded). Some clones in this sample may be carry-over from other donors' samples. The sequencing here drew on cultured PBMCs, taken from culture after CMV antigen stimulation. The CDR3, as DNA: TGTGCCAGCAGTCTGCAGGTTGATACGCAGTATTTT. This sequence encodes CASSLQVDTQYF.